This TCR beta chain derives from a study of CXCR3-negative and CXCR3-positive naive CD8 T cells. Across the study: Every library held about 1.5 +/- 0.3 million TRB reads, and the total came to around 140 million. Broader study findings: Naive cells positive for CXCR3 carried more hydrophobic TRB CDR3s than CXCR3-negative ones. Both naive subsets, CXCR3-negative and CXCR3-positive, displayed similar TRBV-TRBJ usage, unlike memory cells.

The CDR3 contains 12 residues. As regards this clonotype: What it binds is unknown.

TRB cDNA libraries were made by UMI-labeled 5' RACE. TCRdb re-called the 5' RACE reads; one entry per CDR3 protein, DNA not given. The table lists 140,000 to 150,000 distinct CDR3 sequences. The sample taken for sequencing was naive CXCR3+ CD8+ T cells from blood. Regarding subset: CD45RO-CCR7+CD27+CD95- naive CD8+ T cells expressing CXCR3 (TNR3+). This receptor was taken from a human donor in good health. Some clones in this sample may be carry-over from other donors' samples. The rearrangement joins TRBV12-3 or TRBV12-4 to TRBJ1-2; TCRdb's assignment of TRBD1 cannot be checked, as there is no DNA. The CDR3 loop reads CASSWQGNGYTF.